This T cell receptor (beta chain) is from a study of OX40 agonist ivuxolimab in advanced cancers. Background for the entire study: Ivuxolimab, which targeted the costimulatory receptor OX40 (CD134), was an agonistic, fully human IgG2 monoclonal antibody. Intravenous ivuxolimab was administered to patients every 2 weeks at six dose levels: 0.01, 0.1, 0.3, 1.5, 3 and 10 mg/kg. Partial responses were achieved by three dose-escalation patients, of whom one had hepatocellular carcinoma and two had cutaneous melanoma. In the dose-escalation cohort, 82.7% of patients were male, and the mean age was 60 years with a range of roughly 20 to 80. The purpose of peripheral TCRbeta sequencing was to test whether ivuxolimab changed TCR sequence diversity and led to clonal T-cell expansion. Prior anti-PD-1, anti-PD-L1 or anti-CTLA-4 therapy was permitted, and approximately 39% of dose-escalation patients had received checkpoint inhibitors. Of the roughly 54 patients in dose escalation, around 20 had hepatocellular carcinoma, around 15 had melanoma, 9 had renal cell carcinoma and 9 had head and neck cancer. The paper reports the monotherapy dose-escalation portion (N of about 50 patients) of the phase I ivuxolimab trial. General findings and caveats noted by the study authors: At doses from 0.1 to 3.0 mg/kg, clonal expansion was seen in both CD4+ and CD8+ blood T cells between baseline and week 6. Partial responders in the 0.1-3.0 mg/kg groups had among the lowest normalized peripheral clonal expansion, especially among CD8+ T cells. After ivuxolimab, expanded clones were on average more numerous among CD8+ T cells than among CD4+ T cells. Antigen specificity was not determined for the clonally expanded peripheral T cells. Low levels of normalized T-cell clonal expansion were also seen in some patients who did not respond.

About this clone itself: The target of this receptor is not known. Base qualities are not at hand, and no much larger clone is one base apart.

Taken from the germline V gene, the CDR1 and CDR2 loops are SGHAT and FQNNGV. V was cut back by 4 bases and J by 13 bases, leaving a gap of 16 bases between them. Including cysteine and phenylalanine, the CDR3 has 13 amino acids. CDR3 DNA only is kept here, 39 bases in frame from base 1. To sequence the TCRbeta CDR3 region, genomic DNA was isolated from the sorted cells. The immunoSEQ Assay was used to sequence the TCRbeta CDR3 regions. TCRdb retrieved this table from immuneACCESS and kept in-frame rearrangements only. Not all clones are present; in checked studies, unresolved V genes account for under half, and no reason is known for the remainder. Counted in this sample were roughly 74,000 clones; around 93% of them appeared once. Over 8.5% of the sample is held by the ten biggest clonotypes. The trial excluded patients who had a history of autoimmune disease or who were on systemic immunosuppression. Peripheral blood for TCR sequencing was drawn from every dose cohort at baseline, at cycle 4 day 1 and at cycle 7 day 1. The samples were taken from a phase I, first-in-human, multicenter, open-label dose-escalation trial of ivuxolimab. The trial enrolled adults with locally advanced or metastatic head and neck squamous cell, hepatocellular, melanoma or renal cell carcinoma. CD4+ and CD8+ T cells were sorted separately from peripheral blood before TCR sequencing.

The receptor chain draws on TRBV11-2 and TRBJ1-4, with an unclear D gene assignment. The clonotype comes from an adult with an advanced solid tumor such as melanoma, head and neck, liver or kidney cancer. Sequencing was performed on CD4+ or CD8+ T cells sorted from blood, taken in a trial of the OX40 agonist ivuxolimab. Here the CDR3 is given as CASSSGTPLGLFF. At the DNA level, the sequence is TGTGCCAGCAGCTCGGGAACACCCCTTGGACTGTTTTTT.